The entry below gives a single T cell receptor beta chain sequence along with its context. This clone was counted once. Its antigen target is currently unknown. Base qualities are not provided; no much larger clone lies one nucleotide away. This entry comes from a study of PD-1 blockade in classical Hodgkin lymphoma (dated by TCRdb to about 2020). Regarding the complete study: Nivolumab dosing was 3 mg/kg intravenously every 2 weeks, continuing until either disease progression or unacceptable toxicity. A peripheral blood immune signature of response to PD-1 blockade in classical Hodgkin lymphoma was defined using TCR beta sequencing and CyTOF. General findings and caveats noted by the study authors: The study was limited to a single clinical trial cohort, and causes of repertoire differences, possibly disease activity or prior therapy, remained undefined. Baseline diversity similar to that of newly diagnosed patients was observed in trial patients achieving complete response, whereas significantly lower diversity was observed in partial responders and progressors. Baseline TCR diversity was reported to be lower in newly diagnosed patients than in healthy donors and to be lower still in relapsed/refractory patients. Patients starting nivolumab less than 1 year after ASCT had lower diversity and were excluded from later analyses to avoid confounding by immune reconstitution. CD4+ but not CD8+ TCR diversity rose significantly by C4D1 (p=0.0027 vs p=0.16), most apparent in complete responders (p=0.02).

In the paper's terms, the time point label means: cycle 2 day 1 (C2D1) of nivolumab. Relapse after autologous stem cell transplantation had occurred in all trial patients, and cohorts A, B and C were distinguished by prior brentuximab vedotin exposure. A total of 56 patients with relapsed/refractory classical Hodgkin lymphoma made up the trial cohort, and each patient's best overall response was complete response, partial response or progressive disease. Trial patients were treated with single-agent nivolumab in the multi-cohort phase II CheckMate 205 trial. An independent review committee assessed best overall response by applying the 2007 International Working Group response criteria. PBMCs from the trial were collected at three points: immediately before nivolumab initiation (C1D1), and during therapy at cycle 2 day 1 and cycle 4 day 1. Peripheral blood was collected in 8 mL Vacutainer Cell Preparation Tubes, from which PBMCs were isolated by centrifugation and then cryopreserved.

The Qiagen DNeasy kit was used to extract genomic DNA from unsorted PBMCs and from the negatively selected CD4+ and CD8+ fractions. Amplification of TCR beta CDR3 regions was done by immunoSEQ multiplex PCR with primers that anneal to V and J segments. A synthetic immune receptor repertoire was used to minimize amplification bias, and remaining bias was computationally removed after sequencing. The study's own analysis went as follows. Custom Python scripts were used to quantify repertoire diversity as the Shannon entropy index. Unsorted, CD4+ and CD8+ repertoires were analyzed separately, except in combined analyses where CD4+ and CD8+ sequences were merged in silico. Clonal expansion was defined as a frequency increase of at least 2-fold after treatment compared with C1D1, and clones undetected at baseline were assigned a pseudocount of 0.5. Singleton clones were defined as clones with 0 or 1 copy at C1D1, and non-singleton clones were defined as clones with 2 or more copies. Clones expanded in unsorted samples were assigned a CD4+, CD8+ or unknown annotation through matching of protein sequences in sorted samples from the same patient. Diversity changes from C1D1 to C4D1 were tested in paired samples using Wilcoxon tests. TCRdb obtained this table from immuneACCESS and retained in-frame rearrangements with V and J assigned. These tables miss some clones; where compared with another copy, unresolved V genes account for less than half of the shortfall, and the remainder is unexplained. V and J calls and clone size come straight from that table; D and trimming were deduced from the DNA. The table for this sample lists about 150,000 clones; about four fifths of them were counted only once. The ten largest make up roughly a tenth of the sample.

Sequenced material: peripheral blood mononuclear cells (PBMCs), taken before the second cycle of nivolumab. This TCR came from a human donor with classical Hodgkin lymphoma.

The CDR3 region reads CASSLLSIASGNTIYF. The DNA reads as follows: TGTGCCAGCTCACTGTTGTCCATAGCATCTGGAAACACCATATATTTT. The receptor chain draws on TRBV18 and TRBJ1-3, with the D gene call left open. From the cysteine through the phenylalanine, the CDR3 covers 16 amino acids. Just CDR3 DNA is preserved here, 48 bases in frame from base 1. The trim is 4 bases for V and 1 base for J, with a gap of 14 bases between the germline ends. From the germline V gene, CDR1 is KGHSH and CDR2 is LQKENI.